This T cell receptor (beta chain) was identified in a study of tumor-infiltrating lymphocytes in localized non-small cell lung cancer. Repertoires were generated with immunoSEQ multiplex PCR, while TCRdb's copy carries only in-frame clones and drops some. The sample contains some 30,000 clones, 80% to 90% of which appear only once. CDR1 and CDR2 from the germline V gene are MNHEY and SMNVEV (reference sequence). This CDR3 has 14 amino acids. The germline V and J ends were trimmed by 3 bases and 3 bases, with 9 bases remaining between them. The chain combines TRBV27 with TRBJ1-5; D remains unclear. This clonotype was obtained from a human donor with non-small cell lung cancer. The specimen sequenced was lung tumor tissue. The CDR3 DNA is TGTGCCAGCAGTTTTGGTCCTTACAATCAGCCCCAGCATTTT. Its protein product is CASSFGPYNQPQHF.